This T cell receptor beta chain was captured in a study of tumor and adjacent non-tumor tissue in lung cancer. Study-wide context: Aged 31 to 76 years, patients included under 13 men and 5 women with stage I to III disease.

Comments on this clonotype: The antigen remains undetermined.

The CDR3 totals 14 residues. Germline CDR1 MDHEN, CDR2 SYDVKM. V gave up 5 bases and J gave up 10 bases, with 20 bases separating them. General study results and limits: Shorter survival was associated with higher TCR diversity in tumors.

TCRbeta libraries were built with three rounds of nested PCR, modified from ARM-PCR. TCRdb re-called the multiplex PCR reads with MiXCR, one entry per CDR3 protein. The profile covers 65,000 to 75,000 distinct CDR3 sequences, with approximately 73% appearing a single time and 45% taken by the ten largest. The template was RNA from unsorted bulk tissue. More than 3 cm separated this lung sample from the edge of the tumor. This clonotype originated in a man in his 60s with non-small cell lung cancer. The sequenced material came from distant non-tumor lung tissue. The rearrangement uses TRBV28 and TRBJ1-2, with a tentative D call TRBD1 (5 bases). The CDR3 DNA sequence: TGTGCCAGCAGTCTACTAGGGACCAGAAATGACTACACCTTC. Translation gives CASSLLGTRNDYTF.